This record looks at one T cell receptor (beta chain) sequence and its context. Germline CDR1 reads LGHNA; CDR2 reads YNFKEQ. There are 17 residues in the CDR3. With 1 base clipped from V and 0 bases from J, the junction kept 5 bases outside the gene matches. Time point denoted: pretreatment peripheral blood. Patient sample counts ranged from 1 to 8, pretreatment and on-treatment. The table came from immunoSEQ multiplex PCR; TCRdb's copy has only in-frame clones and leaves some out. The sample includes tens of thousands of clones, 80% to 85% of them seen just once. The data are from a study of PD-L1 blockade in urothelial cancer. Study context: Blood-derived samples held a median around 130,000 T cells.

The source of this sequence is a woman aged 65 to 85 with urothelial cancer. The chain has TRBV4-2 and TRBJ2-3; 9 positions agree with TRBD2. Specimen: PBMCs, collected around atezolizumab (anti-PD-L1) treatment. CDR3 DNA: TGTGCCAGCAGCCAAGGTTGGCGGGGGGGAAGCACAGATACGCAGTATTTT. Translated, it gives CASSQGWRGGSTDTQYF.